Included here is one T cell receptor (beta chain) sequence, with context. This CDR3 region has 15 residues. Trimming stripped 7 bases from V and 0 bases from J, with 13 bases between. CDR1 is LNHDA, CDR2 SQIVND, per germline (reference sequence). The sample is drawn from a study of cytomegalovirus exposure and HLA in healthy donors. Sequenced by immunoSEQ multiplex PCR; TCRdb stores in-frame clones only, minus some. The sample has tens of thousands of clones; approximately 95% are singletons. The sequenced material came from PBMCs. This TCR derives from a man in his late teens or twenties in good health and CMV-seronegative. The chain joins TRBV19 to TRBJ2-1, with D maybe TRBD1 (5 bases). CDR3 coding DNA: TGTGCCAGTAATCCCGACAGCAGCTCCTACAATGAGCAGTTCTTC. Protein sequence: CASNPDSSSYNEQFF.